A selection of T cell receptor beta chains follows, all from one sample in a study of T cell repertoires in cytomegalovirus infection. These TCRs' antigens remain unknown. TCRdb re-analysed the reads in MiXCR, keeping a single row per CDR3 protein. The data contain about 900,000 distinct CDR3 sequences, around 30% of them singletons. Here the sequenced sample was cultured CD8+ T cells from PBMCs, taken from culture after CMV antigen stimulation. Receptor source: a human donor in good health (CMV status not recorded). Some clones in this sample may be carry-over from other donors' samples. CDR3s include the opening cysteine and the closing phenylalanine or tryptophan. The D gene is left open where the match is weak. Part of the rows lack a size; the others show once, few, many or a class for expanded clones.

V gene	clone size	J gene	D gene	CDR3 DNA	CDR3 protein
TRBV9	.	TRBJ2-1	.	TGTGCCAGCAGCGTAGGGGACGTCAATGAGCAGTTCTTC	CASSVGDVNEQFF
TRBV6-4	few	TRBJ2-1	TRBD1	TGTGCCAGCAGTGCGGACAGGAGCTTGAAGGGTTTATACAATGAGCAGTTCTTC	CASSADRSLKGLYNEQFF
TRBV20-1	few	TRBJ2-2	.	TGCAGTGCTAGAGACACCAAGAACACCGGGGAGCTGTTTTTT	CSARDTKNTGELFF
TRBV7-6	.	TRBJ1-4	.	TGTGCCAGCAGCCTAGCCCCTGTAAGGGCTAATGAAAAACTGTTTTTT	CASSLAPVRANEKLFF
TRBV4-3	.	TRBJ1-2	TRBD1	TGCGCCAGCAGCCAAGACAGGGGGTTCTATGGCTACACCTTC	CASSQDRGFYGYTF
TRBV27	many	TRBJ2-1	.	TGTGCCAGCAGCTTAAGAGGGTCCTCCTACAATGAGCAGTTCTTC	CASSLRGSSYNEQFF
TRBV2	few	TRBJ2-1	TRBD2	TGTGCCAGCCCAGCGGGGGATGGTCTCTTCTCCTACAATGAGCAGTTCTTC	CASPAGDGLFSYNEQFF
TRBV28	.	TRBJ2-3	.	TGTGCCAGCAGCCCAGTAAGGGGCCGGGCAGATACGCAGTATTTT	CASSPVRGRADTQYF
TRBV12-3/TRBV12-4	few	TRBJ2-1	.	TGTGCCACTTGGACACCTTACAATGAGCAGTTCTTC	CATWTPYNEQFF
TRBV4-3	.	TRBJ2-1	.	TGCGCCAGCAGCCGTACAGGGCTTGGGTCACCCAATGAGCAGTTCTTC	CASSRTGLGSPNEQFF
TRBV11-2	.	TRBJ2-2	.	TGTGCCAGCAGTTCCGGAACGGGCGGGGAGCTGTTTTTT	CASSSGTGGELFF
TRBV2	.	TRBJ1-6	.	TGTGCCAGCAGTGATCGAGCGCCCTATAATTCACCCCTCCACTTT	CASSDRAPYNSPLHF
TRBV5-1	few	TRBJ2-2	.	TGCGCCAGCAGCCGGATCGGGACACGGAACACCGGGGAGCTGTTTTTT	CASSRIGTRNTGELFF
TRBV6-1	.	TRBJ2-7	.	TGTGCCAGCAGTGAAGTGCACCTATCCCCAATACCGTGGCAGTACTTC	CASSEVHLSPIPWQYF
TRBV7-6	few	TRBJ2-2	TRBD1	TGTGCCAGCAGCTGGGGACAGTTATTAAACACCGGGGAGCTGTTTTTT	CASSWGQLLNTGELFF
TRBV6-6	.	TRBJ2-5	TRBD2	TGTGCCAGCAGCAACAGACTAGCGGGGGGGGAGACCCAGTACTTC	CASSNRLAGGETQYF
TRBV20-1	.	TRBJ2-2	TRBD1	TGCAGTGCTAGAGAGGCGGGCAGGGGGACCGGGGAGCTGTTTTTT	CSAREAGRGTGELFF
TRBV9	few	TRBJ1-2	TRBD1	TGTGCCAGCAGCGTAGGGTCTACAGGGGCGAGCTATGGCTACACCTTC	CASSVGSTGASYGYTF
TRBV4-1	.	TRBJ2-7	TRBD2	TGCGCCAGCAGCCAGGTAGCGGGACCCAGCTCCTACGAGCAGTACTTC	CASSQVAGPSSYEQYF
TRBV12-5	few	TRBJ1-4	TRBD1	TGTGCTAGTGGTTTCCTAACGGGACAGGGGAACAGTTATGAAAAACTGTTTTTT	CASGFLTGQGNSYEKLFF
TRBV2	.	TRBJ2-7	.	TGTGCCAGCAATAGGGACGACTCCTACGAGCAGTACTTC	CASNRDDSYEQYF
TRBV4-1	.	TRBJ1-2	TRBD1	TGCGCCAGCAGCTATGGGACAGCCTCTAACTATGGCTACACCTTC	CASSYGTASNYGYTF
TRBV6-5	.	TRBJ2-3	.	TGTGCCAGCAGCCTTTCCCCGATTTCCACAGATACGCAGTATTTT	CASSLSPISTDTQYF
TRBV15	.	TRBJ2-4	TRBD2	TGTGCCACCAGCAGAAAAGCGGGGGGTACGGACATTCAGTACTTC	CATSRKAGGTDIQYF
TRBV7-8	.	TRBJ1-4	TRBD1	TGTGCCAGCAGCCCTTACAGGGGTCAATATGAAAAACTGTTTTTT	CASSPYRGQYEKLFF
TRBV7-6	few	TRBJ2-1	.	TGTGCCAGCAGCCCAAATGGAGGGGGCGCGCCGTTCTTC	CASSPNGGGAPFF
TRBV7-8	.	TRBJ2-5	TRBD1	TGTGCCAGCAGCTTATCCGGGACAGATGAAATAGAGACCCAGTACTTC	CASSLSGTDEIETQYF
TRBV5-1	once	TRBJ2-2	.	TGCGCCAGCAGCTTGATAACCGTAGGCACCGGGGAGCTGTTTTTT	CASSLITVGTGELFF
TRBV6-6	.	TRBJ2-1	.	TGTGCCAGCAGTTACCCGACTGGAGACAATGAGCAGTTCTTC	CASSYPTGDNEQFF
TRBV6-1	few	TRBJ1-4	.	TGTGCCAGCTGTGGTCTTAATGAAAAACTGTTTTTT	CASCGLNEKLFF
TRBV4-1	.	TRBJ2-2	.	TGCGCCAGCAGCCTCCGGGCGTTATTGAACACCGGGGAGCTGTTTTTT	CASSLRALLNTGELFF